This TCR beta chain was sequenced in a study of blood T cell repertoires in COVID-19. Study-level information: From T cells, B-cell-depleted T cells, or PBMCs came the material, which was cDNA or gDNA.

Sequenced by immunoSEQ multiplex PCR; TCRdb stores in-frame clones only, minus some. Found here are about 350,000 clones, roughly 87% of them singletons; the top ten hold roughly 8.9%. Comment on this clone: The sample holds other DNA sequences that translate to the same CDR3.

V gave up 1 base and J gave up 1 base, with 9 bases separating them. The CDR3 totals 15 residues. Germline V gene data show CDR1 as SGHDT and CDR2 as YYEEEE. This chain connects TRBV5-6 to TRBJ2-1; perhaps TRBD1 as D (6 bases). What was sequenced was peripheral blood. The receptor was derived from a man aged 30 to 39 with COVID-19, enrolled during active disease. CDR3 protein: CASSLLQGSYNEQFF. The CDR3 bases are TGTGCCAGCAGCTTGCTCCAGGGGTCCTACAATGAGCAGTTCTTC.